The T cell receptor beta chain under discussion was sequenced for a study of cytomegalovirus exposure and HLA in healthy donors. Looking at the study overall: The 120 or so validation repertoires and the approximately 700 first-cohort repertoires shared a platform, a later analysis reported.

The protocol was immunoSEQ multiplex PCR, while the TCRdb copy is restricted to in-frame clones and leaves out a portion. Seen here are 90,000 to 130,000 clones, 90% to 96% observed once, and the top ten hold roughly 0.66%. V lost 2 bases to trimming and J lost 3 bases, with 16 bases between them. The CDR3 covers 16 residues. CDR1 and CDR2 from the germline V gene are SGHDN and FVKESK. This chain uses TRBV14 with TRBJ2-5, with D perhaps TRBD1 (5 bases). The origin of this receptor is a woman aged 18-29 years in good health and CMV-seronegative. The sample comprised PBMCs. The CDR3 protein is CASSQPLAGLEETQYF. CDR3 bases: TGTGCCAGCAGCCAACCCCTGGCAGGGTTGGAAGAGACCCAGTACTTC.